This TCR beta chain was retrieved from a study of human T cells and chemical hapten exposure (dated by TCRdb to about 2021). Background for the entire study: For sensitization, 2% DPC in acetone was applied to a roughly 2 cm by roughly 2 cm area of upper inner arm skin. Patients additionally received weekly therapeutic DPC doses to the scalp throughout the approximately 25-week study period. Libraries were pooled for sequencing, and per-sample TCR yields varied mainly because of small differences in library volumes within the pool. This study followed changes in the peripheral blood TCR repertoire in vivo during primary and secondary sensitization of alopecia patients to the hapten diphenylcyclopropenone (DPC). The patient cohort, mostly female, included alopecia areata with under or over 50% scalp involvement, alopecia totalis and alopecia universalis. Blood for TCR sequencing was provided by twenty-nine alopecia patients at one to four time points (pre-sensitization, 2, 6 and 24 weeks). Patch testing was performed on the upper back with Finn chambers containing 0.01% DPC, and the patch tests were scored after 6 days according to International Contact Dermatitis Research Group standards. Blood samples were taken from patients before sensitization (week 0) and at 2, 6 and about 24 weeks after DPC sensitization.

Measured from the cysteine to the phenylalanine, the CDR3 is 17 residues long. The sequence is cut down to CDR3 DNA, 51 bases in frame from base 1. V is cut by 5 bases and J by 3 bases, and the space between the germline ends is 22 bases. Findings and caveats that apply to the study as a whole: Alopecia, a presumed autoimmune disease, was present in all patients, so the immune response of the patients might differ from that of healthy individuals. After repeated subsampling, the strength of the expansion versus patch-test correlation and the threshold at which it became significant changed. Patch test score was positively correlated with the number of PT1 expanded TCRs, with significance at thresholds 8, 16 and 32 but not at 4. Compared with pre-sensitization or healthy control sets, expanded TCRs formed significantly more large CDR3 similarity clusters, which is consistent with antigen-driven responses. The number of TCRs above 1 in 1000 frequency did not change with DPC sensitization; there was no evidence of global repertoire structure alterations.

The time point label for this specimen denotes: patch test 1, 2 weeks after DPC sensitization. Sample treatment or condition, as interpreted from the label and publication: therapeutic diphenylcyclopropenone sensitization with weekly scalp DPC. At each patch-test visit, blood was drawn before the patch test was applied. To be eligible, patients had to be aged 18 to 70, diagnosed with alopecia and judged suitable for DPC therapy, while pregnant patients were excluded. Total RNA was extracted from unfractionated whole blood that had been collected in Tempus Blood RNA tubes. This clonotype was seen many times. The antigen this receptor binds is unknown. Per-nucleotide qualities are absent, and no much larger clonotype sits a single base away. Libraries were built with RACE. The reads were generated on a NextSeq 500. Library preparation attached unique molecular identifiers to individual cDNA molecules for quantitative, reproducible TCR counting. Both TCR alpha and TCR beta chains were sequenced from each blood RNA sample. The original pipeline was this. The median number of TCRs per sample was some 100,000, ranging from roughly 20,000 to 700,000. The Decombinator software suite was used to annotate V, J and CDR3 in the TCR reads. For PS versus PT1 abundance plots, all samples were subsampled to the same number of TCRs (28,000). Expanded TCRs were defined as absent before sensitization and observed at least eight times at the 2-week time point. TCRdb reanalyzed the raw reads on its own, using fastp at Q25 for trimming and MiXCR for clone calling, and kept in-frame beta chains. Each CDR3 protein gets just one entry, which takes the most common genes and DNA from the rows behind it. TCRdb's processing, not the authors', yielded these V and J calls. Here the sample has about 56,000 distinct CDR3 sequences; roughly a tenth occur a single time. The top ten clones comprise roughly 15% of the sample.

The source is a woman between 40 and 50 years old with alopecia areata. Some clones in this sample may be carry-over from other donors' samples. The receptor chain draws on TRBV12-3 or TRBV12-4 and TRBJ1-1; the D gene cannot be resolved reliably. Sequencing was performed on whole blood, taken in connection with sensitization to the hapten diphenylcyclopropenone (DPC). The CDR3 region has the sequence CASSPTITPRSDTEAFF. Read as DNA, the sequence is TGTGCCAGCAGTCCGACAATAACCCCAAGAAGCGACACTGAAGCTTTCTTT.